Described below is a single T cell receptor beta chain sequence and its context. Its cognate antigen is unknown. The data are from a study of OX40 agonist ivuxolimab in advanced cancers. Whole-study context: The drug used for patients, ivuxolimab, was an agonistic anti-OX40 (CD134) antibody. The study, taken as a whole, reports: By week 6 at 0.1 to 3.0 mg/kg, blood CD4+ and CD8+ T cells had expanded clonally. In a subset of nonresponders, normalized T-cell clonal expansion was also low.

Per germline, CDR1 MDHEN and CDR2 SYDVKM. The ends lost 5 bases at V and 5 bases at J; junction bases unmatched: 5. This CDR3 spans 13 amino acids. Libraries were prepared by immunoSEQ multiplex PCR; TCRdb keeps only in-frame clonotypes and omits some of them. Of over 60,000 clones listed, around 94% were seen once; the top ten hold around a sixth. The chain links TRBV28 to TRBJ1-2, with 7 nucleotides matching TRBD1. The TCR comes from an adult with an advanced solid tumor such as melanoma, head and neck, liver or kidney cancer. The sequencing used CD4+ or CD8+ T cells sorted from blood, collected in a trial of the OX40 agonist ivuxolimab. CDR3 bases: TGTGCCAGCAGTAATGACAGGGAGTATGGCTACACCTTC. Its protein is CASSNDREYGYTF.